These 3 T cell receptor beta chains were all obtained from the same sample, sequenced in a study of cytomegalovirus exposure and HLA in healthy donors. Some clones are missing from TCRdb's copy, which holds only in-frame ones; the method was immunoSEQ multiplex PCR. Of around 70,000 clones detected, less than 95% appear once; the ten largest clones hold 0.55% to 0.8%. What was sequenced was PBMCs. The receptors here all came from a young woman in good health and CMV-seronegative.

This CDR3 reads CASSDSAGHTDTQYF. The CDR3 nucleotides read TGTGCCAGCAGTGACTCGGCGGGGCACACAGATACGCAGTATTTT. The chain links TRBV6-4 to TRBJ2-3; weak D call: TRBD2 (6 bases). The length of the CDR3 is 15 residues. CDR1 is MRHNA, CDR2 SNTAGT, per germline. V was trimmed by 0 bases and J by 2 bases, leaving 9 bases between them.

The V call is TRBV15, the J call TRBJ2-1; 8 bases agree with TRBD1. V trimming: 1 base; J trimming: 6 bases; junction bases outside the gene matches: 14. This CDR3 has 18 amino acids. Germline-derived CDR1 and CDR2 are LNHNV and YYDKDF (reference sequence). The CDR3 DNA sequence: TGTGCCACCAGCAGAGGAACTTTCTTGGGACAGGCAGTCAATGAGCAGTTCTTC. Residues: CATSRGTFLGQAVNEQFF.

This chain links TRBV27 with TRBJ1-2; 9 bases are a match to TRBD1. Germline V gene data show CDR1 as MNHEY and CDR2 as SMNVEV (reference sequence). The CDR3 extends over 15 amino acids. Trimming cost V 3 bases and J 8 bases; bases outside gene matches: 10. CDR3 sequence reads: CASSLTTGGVGGYTF. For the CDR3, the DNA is TGTGCCAGCAGTTTGACGACAGGGGGAGTAGGAGGCTACACCTTC.